Sequencing of this T cell receptor (beta chain) was carried out in a study of shared clonotypes between healthy human individuals. Here immunoSEQ multiplex PCR was the method, and the copy in TCRdb shows in-frame clones only, minus some. The sample consists of roughly 2.2 million clones, just over 90% of them appearing once. Note on this clone: Its specificity is not known.

The CDR3 has 13 amino acids. Trimming removed 5 bases at V and 12 bases at J, with 17 bases between. Germline V gives CDR1 MDHEN, CDR2 SYDVKM. Study-level results: It was the non-shared clonotypes that had lower generation probabilities than clonotypes shared by all four donors. On the whole, naive subsets had larger estimated richness than memory subsets had.

The rearrangement joins TRBV28 to TRBJ1-5; D gene ambiguous. The specimen was naive CD4+ T cells from PBMCs. Stated subset: CD45RA+ positively selected. This TCR was recovered from a man aged 18 to 35 in good health. Some clones in this sample may be carry-over from other donors' samples. The CDR3 loop reads CASSRERVGGQHF. CDR3 nucleotide sequence: TGTGCCAGCAGTCGAGAAAGGGTTGGAGGCCAGCATTTT.